These 11 T cell receptor beta chains were sequenced from one sample in a study of blood T cell repertoires in COVID-19. Produced via immunoSEQ multiplex PCR; TCRdb's table is partial and in-frame only. The data contain just over 300,000 clones, under 90% of them singletons. Sequencing input: PBMCs or T cells enriched from blood (not recorded which). The receptor set was obtained from a man aged 30 to 39 who had recovered from COVID-19.

This clone was detected only a few times. This rearrangement joins TRBV7-9 to TRBJ2-1; D is ambiguous. In germline, CDR1 is SEHNR, CDR2 FQNEAQ (reference sequence). The CDR3 has 12 residues. V dropped 5 bases and J dropped 7 bases, with 9 bases sitting between them. The CDR3 loop is CASSLGYNEQFF. The CDR3 DNA reads TGTGCCAGCAGCCTCGGGTATAATGAGCAGTTCTTC. Together with reference TRBV7-9 and TRBJ2-1, the CDR3 gives the full variable domain: DTGVSQNPRHKITKRGQNVTFRCDPISEHNRLYWYRQTLGQGPEFLTYFQNEAQLEKSRLLSDRFSAERPKGSFSTLEIQRTEQGDSAMYLCASSLGYNEQFFGPGTRLTVL.

The J gene is TRBJ1-3, the V gene TRBV28, with 9 bases that match TRBD1. V trimming: 5 bases; J trimming: 4 bases; junction bases outside the gene matches: 3. The germline V gene encodes CDR1 MDHEN and CDR2 SYDVKM. This CDR3 is built from 14 residues. The CDR3: CASSTTGGGNTIYF. DNA of the CDR3: TGTGCCAGCAGTACGACAGGGGGAGGAAACACCATATATTTT.

This chain uses TRBV14 with TRBJ1-1, with 7 bases identical to TRBD1. There are 14 residues in the CDR3. The trim removed 2 bases at V and 5 bases at J, leaving 5 bases unmatched. Germline CDR1 reads SGHDN; CDR2 reads FVKESK. CDR3 region: CASSQRGLGTEAFF. DNA for the CDR3: TGTGCCAGCAGCCAAAGGGGGCTCGGTACTGAAGCTTTCTTT.

The chain links TRBV5-4 to TRBJ2-1; perhaps TRBD2 as D (5 bases). The germline V gene encodes CDR1 SGHNT and CDR2 YYREEE (reference sequence). Trimming removed 4 bases at V and 2 bases at J, with 10 bases between. The CDR3 extends over 14 amino acids. CDR3 loop: CASSAPGTYNEQFF. The CDR3 nucleotides are TGTGCCAGCAGCGCCCCCGGGACCTACAATGAGCAGTTCTTC. Drawing the rest from reference TRBV5-4 and TRBJ2-1, the complete variable domain is ETGVTQSPTHLIKTRGQQVTLRCSSQSGHNTVSWYQQALGQGPQFIFQYYREEENGRGNFPPRFSGLQFPNYSSELNVNALELDDSALYLCASSAPGTYNEQFFGPGTRLTVL.

The chain joins TRBV3-1 (or the pseudogene TRBV3-2) to TRBJ2-1; the match to TRBD1 covers 10 bases. V shed 7 bases and J 4 bases; nucleotides not matched to a gene: 1. The V gene's germline CDR1 is LGHDT and CDR2 YNNKEL (reference sequence). CDR3 length equals 13 residues. The CDR3 DNA sequence: TGTGCCAGCATGGGACAGGGGTACAATGAGCAGTTCTTC. Amino acids: CASMGQGYNEQFF.

The V call is TRBV4-2, the J call TRBJ1-3; D is possibly TRBD1 (6 bases). The CDR3 has 16 amino acids. With 3 bases removed from V and 1 base from J, the gap between germline ends came to 13 bases. Germline lookup yields CDR1 LGHNA and CDR2 YNFKEQ. The CDR3 here is CASSHRGGGSGNTIYF. CDR3 bases: TGTGCCAGCAGCCACAGGGGCGGGGGATCTGGAAACACCATATATTTT.

This chain links TRBV24-1 with TRBJ2-1, with a weak D call TRBD1 (5 bases). The CDR3 contains 13 residues. Trimming cost V 4 bases and J 7 bases, with 10 bases left between them. Germline values: CDR1 KGHDR, CDR2 SFDVKD. CDR3 nucleotides: TGTGCCACCAGTGAGGTAAGGGGTAATGAGCAGTTCTTC. Translating gives CATSEVRGNEQFF.

The chain is built from TRBV29-1 and TRBJ1-2; TRBD1 is a possible D gene (5 bases). V lost 5 bases to trimming and J lost 8 bases, with 21 bases between them. The CDR3 runs 14 residues. CDR1 and CDR2 (germline): SQVTM, ANQGSEA. The CDR3 DNA reads TGCAGCGTTTGGGGCAGCGATGTCTCGAGCGGCTACACCTTC. It is translated as CSVWGSDVSSGYTF. Complete variable domain (other parts from reference TRBV29-1 and TRBJ1-2): SAVISQKPSRDICQRGTSLTIQCQVDSQVTMMFWYRQQPGQSLTLIATANQGSEATYESGFVIDKFPISRPNLTFSTLTVSNMSPEDSSIYLCSVWGSDVSSGYTFGSGTRLTVV.

This chain uses TRBV15 with TRBJ1-4; tentatively, D is TRBD1 (6 bases). V gave up 1 base and J gave up 2 bases, with 8 bases separating them. Germline CDR1 reads LNHNV; CDR2 reads YYDKDF (reference sequence). The CDR3 loop spans 15 amino acids. The CDR3 bases are TGTGCCACCAGCAGAGCAACAGGGACTAATGAAAAACTGTTTTTT. The encoded protein is CATSRATGTNEKLFF.

V usage is TRBV4-2 and J usage is TRBJ2-3, with 12 positions matching TRBD2. This CDR3 spans 20 amino acids. From germline, CDR1 is LGHNA and CDR2 YNFKEQ. V lost 1 base and J lost 5; bases outside the gene matches: 16. The CDR3 bases are TGTGCCAGCAGCCAAGCTATCCCTAGCGGGAGGGCCGGGGGTGGAGATACGCAGTATTTT. Translation: CASSQAIPSGRAGGGDTQYF.

V and J are TRBV5-1 and TRBJ2-1, with D perhaps matching TRBD1 (5 bases). This CDR3 region has 14 residues. Germline V gene lookup returns CDR1 SGHRS and CDR2 YFSETQ. With 4 bases removed from V and 9 bases from J, the gap between germline ends came to 17 bases. In nucleotides, the CDR3 is TGCGCCAGCAGCCTCTCCCTTTCTAGGGGTGAGCAGTTCTTC. It yields the protein CASSLSLSRGEQFF.